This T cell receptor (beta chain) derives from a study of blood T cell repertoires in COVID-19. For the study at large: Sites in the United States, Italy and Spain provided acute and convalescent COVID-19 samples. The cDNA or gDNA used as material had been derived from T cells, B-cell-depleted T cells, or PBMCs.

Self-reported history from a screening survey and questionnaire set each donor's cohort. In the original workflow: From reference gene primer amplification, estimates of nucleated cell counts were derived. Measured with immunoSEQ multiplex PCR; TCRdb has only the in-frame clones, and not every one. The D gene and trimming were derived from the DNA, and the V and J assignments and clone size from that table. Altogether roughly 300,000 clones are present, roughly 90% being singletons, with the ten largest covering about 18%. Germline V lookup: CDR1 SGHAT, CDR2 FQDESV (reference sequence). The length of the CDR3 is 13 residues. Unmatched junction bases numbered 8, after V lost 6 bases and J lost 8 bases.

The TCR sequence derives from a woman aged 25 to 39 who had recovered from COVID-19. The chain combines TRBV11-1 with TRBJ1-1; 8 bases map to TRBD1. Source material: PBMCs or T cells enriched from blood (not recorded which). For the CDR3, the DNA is TGTGCCAGCAGGCAAGCGGGACAGGAAGAAGCTTTCTTT. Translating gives CASRQAGQEEAFF.